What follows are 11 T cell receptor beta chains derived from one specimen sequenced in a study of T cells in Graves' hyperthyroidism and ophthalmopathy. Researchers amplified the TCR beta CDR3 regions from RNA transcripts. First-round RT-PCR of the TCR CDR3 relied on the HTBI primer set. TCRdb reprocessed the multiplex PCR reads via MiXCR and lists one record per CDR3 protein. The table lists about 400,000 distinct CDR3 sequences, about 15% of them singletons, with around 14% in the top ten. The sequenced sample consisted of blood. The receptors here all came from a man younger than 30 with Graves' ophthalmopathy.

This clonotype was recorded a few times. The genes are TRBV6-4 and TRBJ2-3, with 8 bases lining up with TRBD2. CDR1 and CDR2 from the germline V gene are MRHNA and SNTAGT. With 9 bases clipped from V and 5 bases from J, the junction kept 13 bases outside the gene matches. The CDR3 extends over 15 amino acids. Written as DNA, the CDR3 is TGTGCCAGTAAACTTATCGGGAGGGTTGGAGATACGCAGTATTTT. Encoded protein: CASKLIGRVGDTQYF.

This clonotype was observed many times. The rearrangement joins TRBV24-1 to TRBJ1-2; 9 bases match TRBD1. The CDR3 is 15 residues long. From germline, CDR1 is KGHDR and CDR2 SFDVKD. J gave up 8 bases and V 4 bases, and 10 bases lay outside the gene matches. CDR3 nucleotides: TGTGCCACCAGTGACACCGGACAGGGGCTTAGGGGCTACACCTTC. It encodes CATSDTGQGLRGYTF.

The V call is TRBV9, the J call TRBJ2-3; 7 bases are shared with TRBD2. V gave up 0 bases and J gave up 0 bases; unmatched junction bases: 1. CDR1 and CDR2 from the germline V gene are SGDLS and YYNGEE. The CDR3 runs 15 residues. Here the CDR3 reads CASSVGAGSTDTQYF. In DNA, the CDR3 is TGTGCCAGCAGCGTAGGAGCGGGGAGCACAGATACGCAGTATTTT.

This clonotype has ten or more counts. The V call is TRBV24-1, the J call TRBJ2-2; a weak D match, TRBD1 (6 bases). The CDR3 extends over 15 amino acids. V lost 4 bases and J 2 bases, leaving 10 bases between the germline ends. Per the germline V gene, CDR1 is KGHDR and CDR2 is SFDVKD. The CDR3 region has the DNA TGTGCCACCAGTGAGGAGACAGGTAACACCGGGGAGCTGTTTTTT. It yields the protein CATSEETGNTGELFF.

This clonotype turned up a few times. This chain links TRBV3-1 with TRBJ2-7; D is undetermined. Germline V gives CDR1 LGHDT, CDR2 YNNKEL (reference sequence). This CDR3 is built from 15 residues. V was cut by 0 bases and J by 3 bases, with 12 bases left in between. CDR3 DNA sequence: TGTGCCAGCAGCCAAGAAATGACCCCTTACTACGAGCAGTACTTC. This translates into CASSQEMTPYYEQYF.

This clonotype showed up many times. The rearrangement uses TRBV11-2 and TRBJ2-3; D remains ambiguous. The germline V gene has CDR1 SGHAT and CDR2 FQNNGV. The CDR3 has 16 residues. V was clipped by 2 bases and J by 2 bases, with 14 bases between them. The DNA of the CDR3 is TGTGCCAGCAGCTTACTACCGACAAGCAACACAGATACGCAGTATTTT. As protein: CASSLLPTSNTDTQYF.

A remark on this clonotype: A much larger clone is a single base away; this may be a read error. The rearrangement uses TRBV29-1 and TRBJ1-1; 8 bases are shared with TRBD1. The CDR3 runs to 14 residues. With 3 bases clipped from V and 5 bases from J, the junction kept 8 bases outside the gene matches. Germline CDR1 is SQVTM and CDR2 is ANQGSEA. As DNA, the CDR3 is TGCAGCGTTGACTTAACAGGGGGGTGTACTGAAGCTTTCTTT. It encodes CSVDLTGGCTEAFF.

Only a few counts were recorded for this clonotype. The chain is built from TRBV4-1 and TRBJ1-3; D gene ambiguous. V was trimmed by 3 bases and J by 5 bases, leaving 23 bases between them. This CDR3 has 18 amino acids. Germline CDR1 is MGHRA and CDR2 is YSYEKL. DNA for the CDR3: TGCGCCAGCAGCCAGCGACTGACTGGTGCGAGTGGGAGAAACACCATATATTTT. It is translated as CASSQRLTGASGRNTIYF.

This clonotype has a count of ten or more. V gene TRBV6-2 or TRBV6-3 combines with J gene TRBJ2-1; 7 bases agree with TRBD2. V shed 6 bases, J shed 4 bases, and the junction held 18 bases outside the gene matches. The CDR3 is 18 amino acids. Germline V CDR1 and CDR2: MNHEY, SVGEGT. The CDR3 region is CASSLRDYSIGGYNEQFF. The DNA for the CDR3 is TGTGCCAGCAGCCTCCGGGACTATTCAATTGGGGGTTACAATGAGCAGTTCTTC.

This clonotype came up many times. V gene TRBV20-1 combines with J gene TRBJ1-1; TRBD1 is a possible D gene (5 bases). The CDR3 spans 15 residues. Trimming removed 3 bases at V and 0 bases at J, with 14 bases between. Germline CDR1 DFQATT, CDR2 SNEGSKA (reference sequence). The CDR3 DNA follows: TGCAGTGCTAGTGATTTAGGACAAATGAACACTGAAGCTTTCTTT. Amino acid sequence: CSASDLGQMNTEAFF.

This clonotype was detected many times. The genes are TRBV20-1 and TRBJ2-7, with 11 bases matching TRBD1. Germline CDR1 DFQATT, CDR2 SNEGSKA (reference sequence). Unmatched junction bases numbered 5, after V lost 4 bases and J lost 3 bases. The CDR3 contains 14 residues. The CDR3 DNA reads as TGCAGTGCTACCCGGGACAGGGGGGGCTACGAGCAGTACTTC. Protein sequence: CSATRDRGGYEQYF.